The entry that follows covers one T cell receptor (beta chain) sequence. Original processing methods: From reference gene primer amplification, estimates of nucleated cell counts were derived. Method: immunoSEQ multiplex PCR; TCRdb's copy keeps in-frame clones and lacks some. The DNA was the basis for D and trimming; V, J and clone size are from that table. This table holds roughly 250,000 clones, over 75% found once. The entry originates in a study of blood T cell repertoires in COVID-19. Study details: PBMCs, B-cell-depleted T cells, or T cells provided the cDNA or gDNA that made up the material.

CDR1 and CDR2 (germline): LNHDA, SQIVND (reference sequence). With V trimmed by 4 bases and J by 12 bases, 18 bases remained unmatched. The CDR3 loop spans 17 amino acids. The sample taken for sequencing was peripheral blood. This chain joins TRBV19 and TRBJ2-1, with 10 bases fitting TRBD2. The sequence was collected from a human donor in a cohort sampled during active COVID-19. The CDR3 loop reads CASSRRLISGGANTQFF. Written as DNA, the CDR3 is TGTGCCAGTAGTAGGCGTTTAATAAGCGGGGGGGCAAATACGCAGTTCTTC. The whole variable domain, remainder taken from reference TRBV19 and TRBJ2-1, is DGGITQSPKYLFRKEGQNVTLSCEQNLNHDAMYWYRQDPGQGLRLIYYSQIVNDFQKGDIAEGYSVSREKKESFPLTVTSAQKNPTAFYLCASSRRLISGGANTQFFGPGTRLTVL.